This record looks at one TCR beta chain sequence and its context. Per the original data handling: From reference gene primer amplification, estimates of nucleated cell counts were derived. Measured with immunoSEQ multiplex PCR; TCRdb has only the in-frame clones, and not every one. That table gives V, J and clone size, and the DNA gave D and trimming. This table holds about 66,000 clones, about 90% found once. This sample is drawn from a study of blood T cell repertoires in COVID-19. Study as a whole: Acute-phase and convalescent COVID-19 samples originated in the United States, Italy and Spain. T cells, B-cell-depleted T cells, or PBMCs supplied cDNA or gDNA.

The CDR3 covers 16 residues. V lost 2 bases and J lost 2; bases outside the gene matches: 6. Germline V gives CDR1 SGHAT, CDR2 FQNNGV. This TCR was sampled from a human donor in a cohort sampled during active COVID-19. This chain uses TRBV11-2 with TRBJ2-3; 8 bases align to TRBD2. The sequenced material came from peripheral blood. In nucleotides, the CDR3 is TGTGCCAGCAGCTTAAACGCGGGAGGACACACAGATACGCAGTATTTT. Translation: CASSLNAGGHTDTQYF. Full variable domain (rest looked up from reference TRBV11-2 and TRBJ2-3): EAGVAQSPRYKIIEKRQSVAFWCNPISGHATLYWYQQILGQGPKLLIQFQNNGVVDDSQLPKDRFSAERLKGVDSTLKIQPAKLEDSAVYLCASSLNAGGHTDTQYFGPGTRLTVL.